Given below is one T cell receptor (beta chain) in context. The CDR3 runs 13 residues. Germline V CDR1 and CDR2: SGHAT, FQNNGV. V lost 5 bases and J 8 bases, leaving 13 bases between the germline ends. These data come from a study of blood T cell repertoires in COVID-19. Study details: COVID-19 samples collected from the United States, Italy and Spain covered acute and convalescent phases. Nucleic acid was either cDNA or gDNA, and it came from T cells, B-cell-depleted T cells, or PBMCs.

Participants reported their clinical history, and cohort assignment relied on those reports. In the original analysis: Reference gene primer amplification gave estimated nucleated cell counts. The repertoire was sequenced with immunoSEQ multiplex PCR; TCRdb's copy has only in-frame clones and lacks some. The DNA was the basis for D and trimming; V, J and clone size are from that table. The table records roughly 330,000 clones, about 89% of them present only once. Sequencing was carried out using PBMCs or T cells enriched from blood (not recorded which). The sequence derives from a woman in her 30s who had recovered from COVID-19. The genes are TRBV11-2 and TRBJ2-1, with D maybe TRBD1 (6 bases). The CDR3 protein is CASSRGSLDEQFF. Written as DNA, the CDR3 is TGTGCCAGCAGCAGGGGGAGTTTGGATGAGCAGTTCTTC.